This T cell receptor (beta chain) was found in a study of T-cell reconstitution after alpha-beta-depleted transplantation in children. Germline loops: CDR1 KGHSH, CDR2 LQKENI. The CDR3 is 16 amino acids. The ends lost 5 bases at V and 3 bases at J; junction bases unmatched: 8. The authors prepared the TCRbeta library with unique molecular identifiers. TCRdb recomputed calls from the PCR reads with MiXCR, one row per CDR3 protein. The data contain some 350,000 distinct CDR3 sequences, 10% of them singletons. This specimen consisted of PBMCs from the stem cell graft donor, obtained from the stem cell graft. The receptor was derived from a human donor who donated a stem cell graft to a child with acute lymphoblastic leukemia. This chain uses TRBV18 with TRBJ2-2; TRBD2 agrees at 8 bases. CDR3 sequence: CASSEAAGGDTGELFF. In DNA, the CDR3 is TGTGCCAGCTCAGAGGCGGCGGGAGGAGACACCGGGGAGCTGTTTTTT. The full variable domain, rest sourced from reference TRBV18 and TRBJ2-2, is NAGVMQNPRHLVRRRGQEARLRCSPMKGHSHVYWYRQLPEEGLKFMVYLQKENIIDESGMPKERFSAEFPKEGPSILRIQQVVRGDSAAYFCASSEAAGGDTGELFFGEGSRLTVL.